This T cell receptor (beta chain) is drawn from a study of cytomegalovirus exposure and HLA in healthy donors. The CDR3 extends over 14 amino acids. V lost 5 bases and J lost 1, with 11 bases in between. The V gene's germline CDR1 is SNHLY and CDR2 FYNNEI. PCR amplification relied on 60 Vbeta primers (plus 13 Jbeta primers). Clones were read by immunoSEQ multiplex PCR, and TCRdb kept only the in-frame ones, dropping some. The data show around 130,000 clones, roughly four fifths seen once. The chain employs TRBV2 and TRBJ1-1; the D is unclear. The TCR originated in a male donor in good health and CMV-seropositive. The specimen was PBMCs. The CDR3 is CASSPPVTNTEAFF. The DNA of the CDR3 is TGTGCCAGCAGTCCCCCGGTTACGAACACTGAAGCTTTCTTT.